One sample yielded the 10 T cell receptor beta chains listed below, sequenced in a study of cytomegalovirus exposure and HLA in healthy donors (dated by TCRdb to the late 2010s). Receptor libraries were prepared by the immunoSEQ multiplex PCR assay. For the multiplex PCR, a mixture combining 60 forward primers for TCR Vbeta segments and 13 reverse primers for TCR Jbeta segments was used. Not all clones reach the TCRdb copy of this immuneACCESS table, which keeps in-frame sequences only. Checked studies attribute under half of the gap to unresolved V genes and leave the rest unexplained. A total of approximately 120,000 clones appear in this sample, 73% of them only once. The top ten hold around 8% of the sample. The sample was PBMCs. These receptors originate from a man aged 35-49 years in good health and CMV-seronegative.

The V call is TRBV30, the J call TRBJ1-5; 7 positions match TRBD1. This CDR3 comprises 14 residues. V gave up 3 bases and J gave up 4 bases; unmatched junction bases: 6. Per the germline V gene, CDR1 is GTSNPN and CDR2 is SVGIG (reference sequence). In nucleotides, the CDR3 is TGTGCCTGGAGCGCCGGGACAGAGAATCAGCCCCAGCATTTT. Its protein product is CAWSAGTENQPQHF.

The chain recombines TRBV5-1 with TRBJ2-3; 15 positions agree with TRBD2. CDR1 SGHRS and CDR2 YFSETQ come from the germline V gene. This CDR3 comprises 19 residues. Trimming cost V 1 base and J 0 bases; bases outside gene matches: 6. This chain's CDR3 is CASSLRGLAGGLSTDTQYF. The DNA for the CDR3 is TGCGCCAGCAGCTTGAGGGGACTAGCGGGGGGCCTTAGCACAGATACGCAGTATTTT.

V and J are TRBV5-4 and TRBJ2-6; 7 bases map to TRBD1. This CDR3 spans 19 amino acids. The germline CDR1 and CDR2 sequences are SGHNT and YYREEE (reference sequence). Unmatched junction bases numbered 20, after V lost 4 bases and J lost 7 bases. The CDR3 sequence: CASSAGTAASRLGANVLTF. In nucleotides, the CDR3 is TGTGCCAGCAGCGCCGGGACAGCTGCTTCACGGCTGGGCGCCAACGTCCTGACTTTC.

This chain uses TRBV7-9 with TRBJ2-3; 12 positions agree with TRBD1. CDR3 length equals 16 residues. Germline V gene data show CDR1 as SEHNR and CDR2 as FQNEAQ (reference sequence). Trimming cost V 1 base and J 5 bases; bases outside gene matches: 4. The CDR3 spells CASSLVGQGAIDTQYF. The CDR3 coding sequence is TGTGCCAGCAGCTTAGTGGGACAGGGGGCAATAGATACGCAGTATTTT.

This chain connects TRBV6-6 to TRBJ2-7; maybe TRBD1 (5 bases). Germline V gives CDR1 MNHNY, CDR2 SVGAGI (reference sequence). V was cut by 6 bases and J by 6 bases, with 21 bases left in between. The CDR3 spans 15 residues. The CDR3 bases are TGTGCCAGCAGCCTCGACGGCGCGCGAACAGGCGAGCAGTACTTC. Translation gives CASSLDGARTGEQYF.

V and J are TRBV6-5 and TRBJ1-3; D unresolved. Germline V lookup: CDR1 MNHEY, CDR2 SVGAGI. The CDR3 has 15 residues. With 0 bases removed from V and 0 bases from J, the gap between germline ends came to 6 bases. CDR3 DNA: TGTGCCAGCAGTTACTCGTCTAGCTCTGGAAACACCATATATTTT. It codes for CASSYSSSSGNTIYF.

The rearrangement joins TRBV29-1 to TRBJ2-2; D is unresolved. The CDR3 loop spans 14 amino acids. V was cut by 3 bases and J by 5 bases, with 13 bases left in between. Per germline, CDR1 SQVTM and CDR2 ANQGSEA. CDR3 DNA sequence: TGCAGCGTTGATATGGGCCCGGTAACCGGGGAGCTGTTTTTT. Amino acids: CSVDMGPVTGELFF.

The chain couples TRBV5-1 to TRBJ2-2, with a tentative D call TRBD2 (6 bases). V was trimmed by 4 bases and J by 6 bases, leaving 10 bases between them. Germline CDR1 reads SGHRS; CDR2 reads YFSETQ. This CDR3 comprises 13 residues. The CDR3: CASSLREAGELFF. The CDR3 DNA reads TGCGCCAGCAGCCTAAGGGAGGCCGGGGAGCTGTTTTTT. Variable domain in full (rest from reference TRBV5-1 and TRBJ2-2): KAGVTQTPRYLIKTRGQQVTLSCSPISGHRSVSWYQQTPGQGLQFLFEYFSETQRNKGNFPGRFSGRQFSNSRSEMNVSTLELGDSALYLCASSLREAGELFFGEGSRLTVL.

This chain links TRBV7-3 with TRBJ2-3, with 12 bases that match TRBD2. CDR1 is SGHTA, CDR2 FQGTGA, per germline. The J segment lost 6 bases and the V segment lost 5 bases, leaving 9 bases of the junction unmatched. The CDR3 is 16 residues long. The CDR3 sequence: CASSPTTSGGRDTQYF. Written as DNA, the CDR3 is TGTGCCAGCAGCCCAACGACTAGCGGGGGAAGGGATACGCAGTATTTT.

This clone occurred a few times. V gene TRBV9 combines with J gene TRBJ2-3, with 11 bases fitting TRBD2. The CDR3 has 17 residues. Germline V gene lookup returns CDR1 SGDLS and CDR2 YYNGEE. J lost 5 bases, V lost 0 bases, and 8 bases had no gene match. As DNA, the CDR3 is TGTGCCAGCAGCGTAGCGCATAGCGGGGGGGCCGGAGATACGCAGTATTTT. It translates to CASSVAHSGGAGDTQYF.